The source of this T cell receptor beta chain is a study of human T cells and chemical hapten exposure. This clonotype was seen many times. What the library attached to individual cDNA molecules were unique molecular identifiers. Each CDR3 protein gets one entry after TCRdb re-called the RACE reads with MiXCR. The sample lists more than 95,000 distinct CDR3 sequences, roughly an eighth occurring once. As for time point: patch test 1, 2 weeks after DPC sensitization. Regarding treatment: therapeutic diphenylcyclopropenone sensitization with weekly scalp DPC. The V and J ends lost 5 bases and 7 bases respectively, with 12 bases between them. This CDR3 has 13 residues.

This specimen consisted of whole blood, obtained in connection with sensitization to the hapten diphenylcyclopropenone (DPC). This TCR came from a woman aged 50 to 60 with alopecia areata. Some clones in this sample may be carry-over from other donors' samples. This chain connects TRBV12-3 or TRBV12-4 to TRBJ1-5; a possible D gene is TRBD1 (5 bases). CDR3 bases: TGTGCCAGCAGTCGGGGACGGCCACAGCCCCAGCATTTT. It encodes CASSRGRPQPQHF.